A selection of T cell receptor beta chains follows, all from one sample in a study of metastatic and nonmetastatic thyroid tumors. MiXCR reprocessed the PCR reads for TCRdb. The repertoire has roughly 71,000 clones, roughly 18% of them found once; the top ten carry 13%. The sample taken for sequencing was blood. The receptors were gathered from a female donor with papillary thyroid cancer or a benign thyroid nodule (not recorded which). Some clones in this sample may be carry-over from other donors' samples. Each CDR3 is given with its conserved first and last residue. Each record gives: V gene, CDR3 protein.

V gene: TRBV2
CDR3 protein: CASSKDSTDTQYF

V gene: TRBV28
CDR3 protein: CASSPVRAFSTDTQYF

V gene: TRBV5-1
CDR3 protein: CANSLVLSVANVLTF

V gene: TRBV4-3
CDR3 protein: CASSQDILAGEGTEAFF

V gene: TRBV6-1
CDR3 protein: CASSEAGAPYNEQFF

V gene: TRBV18
CDR3 protein: CASSPKPRDTDTQYF

V gene: TRBV15
CDR3 protein: CATSPPWGNTEAFF

V gene: TRBV4-1
CDR3 protein: CASKLGTDTTDTQYF

V gene: TRBV5-8
CDR3 protein: CASSHPLSLNTEAFF

V gene: TRBV10-3
CDR3 protein: CAISEGVSYNEQFF

V gene: TRBV20-1
CDR3 protein: CSAPRGEGSYNSPLHF

V gene: TRBV20-1
CDR3 protein: CSARDLEQGESYGYTF

V gene: TRBV5-1
CDR3 protein: CASSLARDNAGELFF

V gene: TRBV10-3
CDR3 protein: CAISCGDYEQYF

V gene: TRBV30
CDR3 protein: CAWSQTGDGYTF

V gene: TRBV20-1
CDR3 protein: CSARDSAGLKGTQYF

V gene: TRBV30
CDR3 protein: CAWSVAGPDSPLHF

V gene: TRBV20-1
CDR3 protein: CSAVRLAGGFSPYEQYF

V gene: TRBV6-1
CDR3 protein: CASEPRRLAAYNEQFF

V gene: TRBV14
CDR3 protein: CASSQVTENEQFF

V gene: TRBV27
CDR3 protein: CASSFRTSGGRTDTQYF

V gene: TRBV20-1
CDR3 protein: CSAPFLSGRAQEQFF

V gene: TRBV5-1
CDR3 protein: CASSSRLAVSYNEQFF

V gene: TRBV5-1
CDR3 protein: CASSLAGLAGANEQFF

V gene: TRBV7-2
CDR3 protein: CASSLSVGSYGYTF

V gene: TRBV24-1
CDR3 protein: CATSDFPGPPSGNEQFF

V gene: TRBV12-3/TRBV12-4
CDR3 protein: CASSPPAQGLWGNQPQHF

V gene: TRBV28
CDR3 protein: CAIILGQGRNGYTF

V gene: TRBV20-1
CDR3 protein: CSARGLAENTGELFF

V gene: TRBV6-1
CDR3 protein: CATARNAGYEQYF

V gene: TRBV6-1
CDR3 protein: CASSLTGALGQPQHF

V gene: TRBV11-2
CDR3 protein: CASSLDPGITGELFF

V gene: TRBV5-6
CDR3 protein: CASSFVDRADEQYF

V gene: TRBV2
CDR3 protein: CARIDLAESTDTQYF

V gene: TRBV19
CDR3 protein: CASSPDLGDYNQPQHF

V gene: TRBV9
CDR3 protein: CASSVPGQGADEQFF

V gene: TRBV6-4
CDR3 protein: CASSGDSGIRYNEQFF

V gene: TRBV30
CDR3 protein: CAWSVTSQDQPQHF

V gene: TRBV12-3/TRBV12-4
CDR3 protein: CASISTATSSYNEQFF

V gene: TRBV18
CDR3 protein: CASSPGDYEQYF

V gene: TRBV20-1
CDR3 protein: CSASGPSPPSYNEQFF

V gene: TRBV5-4
CDR3 protein: CASSSTGAGANVLTF

V gene: TRBV28
CDR3 protein: CASSLSAIGGNEQFF

V gene: TRBV28
CDR3 protein: CASSRGDRTEAFF

V gene: TRBV4-2
CDR3 protein: CASSPSAAYNEQFF